This T cell receptor (beta chain) was retrieved from a study of T cell responses to AZD1222 COVID-19 vaccine. Remarks on this clone: The antigen is unknown.

Sequencing was performed with immunoSEQ multiplex PCR; in TCRdb, only in-frame clones are kept and a portion is missing. The data hold around 78,000 clones, with about 84% observed a single time. Regarding the study as a whole: A rise in Spike-specific TCR breadth and depth followed two AZD1222 doses.

Trimming took off 4 bases at V and 1 base at J, with 18 bases between the two ends. Germline-derived CDR1 and CDR2 are SGHRS and YFSETQ. The CDR3 is made up of 16 amino acids. Sequences were derived from peripheral blood, sampled on day 0 of AZD1222 vaccination. The chain employs TRBV5-1 and TRBJ2-7; possibly TRBD2 for D (6 bases). The source is an adult in good health. In DNA form, the CDR3 reads TGCGCCAGCAGCCCTGGTGCGGGAAACCCTTCCTACGAGCAGTACTTC. Its protein is CASSPGAGNPSYEQYF.